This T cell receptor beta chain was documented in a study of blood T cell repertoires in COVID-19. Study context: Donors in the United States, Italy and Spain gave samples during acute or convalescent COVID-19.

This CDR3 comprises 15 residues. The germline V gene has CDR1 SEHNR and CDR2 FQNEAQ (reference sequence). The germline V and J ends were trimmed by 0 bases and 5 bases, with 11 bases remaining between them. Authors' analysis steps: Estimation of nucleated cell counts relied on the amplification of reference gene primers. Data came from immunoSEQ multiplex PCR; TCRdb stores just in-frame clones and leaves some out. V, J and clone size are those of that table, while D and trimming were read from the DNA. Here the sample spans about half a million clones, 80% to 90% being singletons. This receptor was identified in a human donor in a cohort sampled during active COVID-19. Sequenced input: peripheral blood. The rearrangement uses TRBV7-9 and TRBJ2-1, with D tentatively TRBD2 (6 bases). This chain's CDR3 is CASSLAEGNHNEQFF. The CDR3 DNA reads TGTGCCAGCAGCTTAGCGGAGGGGAACCACAATGAGCAGTTCTTC.